This T cell receptor beta chain was profiled in a study of blood T cell repertoires in COVID-19. Study information: Specimens from acute and convalescent COVID-19 originated in the United States, Italy and Spain. PBMCs, B-cell-depleted T cells, or T cells provided the cDNA or gDNA that made up the material.

The V gene's germline CDR1 is LNHDA and CDR2 SQIVND (reference sequence). The V end lost 3 bases, the J end lost 5 bases, and 10 bases lay between the germline ends. The CDR3 sequence is 13 residues long. As originally analysed: Amplified reference gene primers provided the basis for estimating nucleated cell counts. Profiling relied on immunoSEQ multiplex PCR, and the TCRdb table lists in-frame clones only, not all of them. From that table come the V and J calls and clone size; the DNA was used to work out D and trimming. Of some 70,000 clones listed, 80% to 85% are singletons. The TCR was taken from a woman aged 55 to 70 with acute or convalescent COVID-19. The gene calls are TRBV19 and TRBJ2-5; the D is unclear. Material for sequencing was peripheral blood. The CDR3 sequence: CASSIRVWETQYF. The DNA for the CDR3 is TGTGCCAGTAGTATTAGAGTCTGGGAGACCCAGTACTTC.